The TCR beta chain described here comes from a study of Ad26.COV2.S vaccination and SARS-CoV-2 variants. In the study overall: Donor was assigned to the Ad26.COV2.S arm of trial COV1001.

The treatment was: about 20 received Ad26.COV2.S at low or high dose, single or two shots; 5 received placebo; per-sample allocation not given. After the first vaccine or placebo injection, samples were drawn on day 63. V shed 6 bases, J shed 7 bases, and the junction held 7 bases outside the gene matches. The V gene's germline CDR1 is KGHSH and CDR2 LQKENI. The CDR3 has 15 residues. The assay was immunoSEQ multiplex PCR, and TCRdb's table has in-frame clones only and misses some. This sample has about 410,000 clones; roughly nine tenths occur once, and the top ten carry more than 3%. This sequence originates from a person aged 18 to 65 who received the Ad26.COV2.S COVID-19 vaccine or a placebo. The sequenced sample was peripheral blood, obtained in a trial of Ad26.COV2.S vaccine versus placebo. The rearrangement uses TRBV18 and TRBJ2-1; 12 nucleotides agree with TRBD2. The CDR3 sequence is CASSTTSGGFNEQFF. CDR3 sequence (DNA): TGTGCCAGCTCCACGACTAGCGGGGGATTTAATGAGCAGTTCTTC.